This T cell receptor (beta chain) was recovered during a study of T and B cells in COVID-19 patients. Study-level information: Peripheral blood came from COVID-19 patients with active infection or after recovery. General study results and limits: Patients with COVID-19 reportedly showed strongly skewed T cell receptor beta variable and joining gene usage.

This CDR3 is built from 17 residues. The junction had 5 bases not matched to a gene; V was cut back by 6 bases and J by 0 bases. Germline loops: CDR1 LNHDA, CDR2 SQIVND (reference sequence). BIOMED2 TRB-A/B primer pools were used in multiplex TRB PCR. MiXCR, run by TCRdb on the multiplex PCR reads, gives a single entry per CDR3 protein. Of several thousand distinct CDR3 sequences listed, about 27% are singletons. TRB was amplified from about 260-540 ng of blood genomic DNA. This clonotype is termed medium-sized (0.01 to 0.1%). What it binds is unknown. The chain has TRBV19 and TRBJ2-6; TRBD1 matches at 10 bases. Material: blood. The TCR was taken from a human donor with active COVID-19. The CDR3 region has the DNA TGTGCCAGTAGGCCGGGACAGGGGAGCTCTGGGGCCAACGTCCTGACTTTC. This gives the protein CASRPGQGSSGANVLTF.